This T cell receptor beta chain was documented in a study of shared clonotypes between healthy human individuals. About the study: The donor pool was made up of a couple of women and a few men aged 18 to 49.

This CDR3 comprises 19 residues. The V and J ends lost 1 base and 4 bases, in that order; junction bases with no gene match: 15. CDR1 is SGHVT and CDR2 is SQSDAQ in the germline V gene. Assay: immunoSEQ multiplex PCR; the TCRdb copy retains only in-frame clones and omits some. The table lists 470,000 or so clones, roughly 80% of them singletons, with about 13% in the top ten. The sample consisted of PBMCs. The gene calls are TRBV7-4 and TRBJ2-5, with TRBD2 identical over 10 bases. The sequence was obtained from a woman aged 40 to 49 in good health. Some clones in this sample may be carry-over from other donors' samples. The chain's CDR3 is CASSLEKGGASGSRETQYF. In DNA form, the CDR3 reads TGTGCCAGCAGCTTAGAAAAGGGCGGGGCTAGCGGGAGTAGAGAGACCCAGTACTTC.